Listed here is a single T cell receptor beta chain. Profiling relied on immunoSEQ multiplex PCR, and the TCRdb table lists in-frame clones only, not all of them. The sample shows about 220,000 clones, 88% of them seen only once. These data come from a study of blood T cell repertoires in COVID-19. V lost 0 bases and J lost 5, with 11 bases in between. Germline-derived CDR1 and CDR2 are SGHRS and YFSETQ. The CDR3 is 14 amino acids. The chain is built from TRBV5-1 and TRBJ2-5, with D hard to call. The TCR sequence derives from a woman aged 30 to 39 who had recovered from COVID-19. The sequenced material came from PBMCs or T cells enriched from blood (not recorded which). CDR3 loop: CASSLAFSSETQYF. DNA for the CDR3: TGCGCCAGCAGCTTGGCCTTCTCCTCCGAGACCCAGTACTTC.